The 25 T cell receptor beta chains given below trace back to one sample, sequenced in a study of CD8 T cells in Susac syndrome (dated by TCRdb to the late 2010s). The library was obtained by the immunoSEQ multiplex PCR assay. RNA was extracted with the RNeasy kit and about 0.45 to 1 ug was reverse transcribed using random hexamers. The public reads were reanalyzed by TCRdb: fastp trimming at Q25, MiXCR alignment, in-frame beta chains only. Each entry is one CDR3 protein sequence, shown with its most common DNA and genes. Within this sample are approximately 210,000 distinct CDR3 sequences, with around 93% of them counted one time only. Around 0.15% of the sample lies in the top ten. Sequences were obtained from CD4+ T cells from PBMCs. Receptors were obtained from a human donor with Susac syndrome.

The V and J genes are TRBV29-1 and TRBJ1-3, with unresolved D. The V gene's germline CDR1 is SQVTM and CDR2 ANQGSEA. The CDR3 loop spans 16 amino acids. Trimming took off 2 bases at V and 0 bases at J, with 14 bases between the two ends. The CDR3 nucleotides read TGCAGCGTTGAAAGTGTCGGTCCCGGCTCTGGAAACACCATATATTTT. Its protein product is CSVESVGPGSGNTIYF.

V usage is TRBV4-3 and J usage is TRBJ2-1, with D unclear. Germline loops: CDR1 LGHNA, CDR2 YSLEER. Trimming removed 0 bases at V and 9 bases at J, with 12 bases between. This CDR3 is built from 14 residues. The CDR3 loop is CASSQDHNWGEQFF. For the CDR3, the DNA is TGCGCCAGCAGCCAAGACCACAACTGGGGTGAGCAGTTCTTC.

The chain combines TRBV7-9 with TRBJ2-5, with 7 bases aligning to TRBD1. V lost 0 bases, J lost 2 bases, and 6 bases stayed unmatched. CDR1 and CDR2 (germline): SEHNR, FQNEAQ (reference sequence). This CDR3 has 16 amino acids. CDR3 DNA sequence: TGTGCCAGCAGCTTAGCGTTGACAGGGCGACAAGAGACCCAGTACTTC. Amino acid sequence: CASSLALTGRQETQYF. Full variable domain (missing parts from reference TRBV7-9 and TRBJ2-5): DTGVSQNPRHKITKRGQNVTFRCDPISEHNRLYWYRQTLGQGPEFLTYFQNEAQLEKSRLLSDRFSAERPKGSFSTLEIQRTEQGDSAMYLCASSLALTGRQETQYFGPGTRLLVL.

The gene calls are TRBV9 and TRBJ1-6, with TRBD1 matching over 7 bases. CDR3 length: 14 amino acids. Germline V gene data show CDR1 as SGDLS and CDR2 as YYNGEE. The J segment lost 7 bases and the V segment lost 4 bases, leaving 5 bases of the junction unmatched. In nucleotides, the CDR3 is TGTGCCAGCAGCAGAGGGACAGCCAATTCACCCCTCCACTTT. Protein sequence: CASSRGTANSPLHF.

This clonotype was seen once. The V call is TRBV4-2, the J call TRBJ2-1; TRBD1 matches 9 bases. Germline V lookup: CDR1 LGHNA, CDR2 YNFKEQ. This CDR3 is 16 amino acids long. The V segment lost 1 base and the J segment 2 bases; nucleotides outside the gene matches: 3. CDR3 residues: CASSQGDREAYNEQFF. CDR3 coding DNA: TGTGCCAGCAGCCAAGGGGACAGGGAGGCCTACAATGAGCAGTTCTTC.

V and J are TRBV6-6 and TRBJ1-6; D unresolved. V lost 6 bases and J 6 bases, leaving 18 bases between the germline ends. The CDR3 sequence is 16 residues long. CDR1 and CDR2 from the germline V gene are MNHNY and SVGAGI (reference sequence). CDR3 coding DNA: TGTGCCAGCAGCCCCTACCGTCCAGGATCTAATTCACCCCTCCACTTT. It is translated as CASSPYRPGSNSPLHF.

The V and J genes are TRBV20-1 and TRBJ1-1; no definite D call. Trimming stripped 0 bases from V and 0 bases from J, with 11 bases between. CDR3 length: 15 amino acids. Germline CDR1 reads DFQATT; CDR2 reads SNEGSKA (reference sequence). CDR3 loop: CSARDLAEMNTEAFF. The CDR3 nucleotides read TGCAGTGCTAGAGATCTCGCGGAAATGAACACTGAAGCTTTCTTT.

The gene calls are TRBV7-2 and TRBJ1-5; D is uncertain. V was clipped by 6 bases and J by 0 bases, with 12 bases between them. This CDR3 is built from 15 residues. Germline values: CDR1 SGHTA, CDR2 FQGNSA. The CDR3 sequence: CASRSRVHSNQPQHF. In DNA, the CDR3 is TGTGCCAGCAGAAGCAGAGTACATAGCAATCAGCCCCAGCATTTT.

This clonotype was seen a handful of times. The V gene is TRBV29-1, the J gene TRBJ1-2; D is unclear. The CDR3 loop spans 11 amino acids. Trimming pared 3 bases from V and 4 bases from J, leaving 6 bases between. Germline lookup yields CDR1 SQVTM and CDR2 ANQGSEA. The CDR3 DNA sequence: TGCAGCGTTGAGCGCGGCTATGGCTACACCTTC. Translation: CSVERGYGYTF.

The chain recombines TRBV29-1 with TRBJ1-3; a weak D match, TRBD1 (5 bases). The CDR3 runs 13 residues. The germline CDR1 and CDR2 sequences are SQVTM and ANQGSEA. The CDR3 DNA is TGCAGTATACGCGAGGGGTCTGGAAACACCATATATTTT. It specifies CSIREGSGNTIYF. Looking up the rest from reference TRBV29-1 and TRBJ1-3 gives the full variable domain: SAVISQKPSRDICQRGTSLTIQCQVDSQVTMMFWYRQQPGQSLTLIATANQGSEATYESGFVIDKFPISRPNLTFSTLTVSNMSPEDSSIYLCSIREGSGNTIYFGEGSWLTVV.

The rearrangement joins TRBV7-9 to TRBJ1-2, with no clear D. CDR3 size: 12 residues. CDR1 and CDR2 from the germline V gene are SEHNR and FQNEAQ (reference sequence). V gave up 2 bases and J gave up 12 bases, with 13 bases separating them. CDR3 in DNA: TGTGCCAGCAGCTTACAACGGGCCGCAAACACCTTC. Translating gives CASSLQRAANTF.

The chain couples TRBV30 to TRBJ1-1; D is undetermined. CDR1 and CDR2 from the germline V gene are GTSNPN and SVGIG (reference sequence). V lost 4 bases and J lost 0, with 12 bases in between. The CDR3 spans 14 residues. The CDR3 DNA follows: TGTGCCTGGATCTACCGTCGAGTGAACACTGAAGCTTTCTTT. It specifies CAWIYRRVNTEAFF.

V is TRBV4-3 and J is TRBJ2-5; D uncertain. The V gene's germline CDR1 is LGHNA and CDR2 YSLEER. V was pared by 0 bases and J by 1 base, with 6 bases between. The CDR3 covers 14 residues. The CDR3 sequence: CASSQDWSQETQYF. The CDR3 coding sequence is TGCGCCAGCAGCCAAGACTGGTCCCAAGAGACCCAGTACTTC.

The rearrangement joins TRBV20-1 to TRBJ2-5, with 13 bases identical to TRBD2. The CDR3 length is 14 residues. The V gene's germline CDR1 is DFQATT and CDR2 SNEGSKA (reference sequence). V was clipped by 5 bases and J by 1 base; unmatched bases: 1. As DNA, the CDR3 is TGCAGTGCTGGACTAGCGGGGGCCCAAGAGACCCAGTACTTC. Amino acids: CSAGLAGAQETQYF.

The chain recombines TRBV20-1 with TRBJ2-4, with 7 bases lining up with TRBD1. The CDR3 length is 12 residues. CDR1 DFQATT and CDR2 SNEGSKA come from the germline V gene (reference sequence). The V segment lost 7 bases and the J segment 6 bases; nucleotides outside the gene matches: 6. Here the CDR3 DNA reads TGCAGTGGGCAGACAGGGATAAACATTCAGTACTTC. Translated: CSGQTGINIQYF.

The V gene is TRBV6-5, the J gene TRBJ1-2; TRBD1 aligns across 11 bases. This CDR3 is built from 16 residues. V lost 2 bases to trimming and J lost 7 bases; unmatched junction nucleotides: 9. Germline V gives CDR1 MNHEY, CDR2 SVGAGI. The CDR3 nucleotides read TGTGCCAGCAGTTACGCCGGGACAGGGGGGATCGTTGGCTACACCTTC. Amino acid sequence: CASSYAGTGGIVGYTF.

The gene calls are TRBV19 and TRBJ1-5; D is ambiguous. The CDR3 spans 15 residues. V shed 7 bases and J shed 0 bases, with 13 bases lying between them. The germline V gene has CDR1 LNHDA and CDR2 SQIVND (reference sequence). CDR3 loop: CASIPTRSSNQPQHF. The CDR3 coding sequence is TGTGCCAGTATCCCTACCAGGAGTAGCAATCAGCCCCAGCATTTT.

J is TRBJ2-6 and V is TRBV4-2; no clear D gene. Germline CDR1 reads LGHNA; CDR2 reads YNFKEQ. V was clipped by 4 bases and J by 0 bases, with 16 bases between them. The CDR3 runs to 18 residues. CDR3 coding DNA: TGTGCCAGCAGCCCAGCTGCCGGTATAGGCTCTGGGGCCAACGTCCTGACTTTC. Translated, it gives CASSPAAGIGSGANVLTF.

This clonotype appeared a single time. The chain has TRBV20-1 and TRBJ1-5; 12 bases fit TRBD1. This CDR3 region has 16 residues. J was trimmed by 1 base and V by 4 bases; bases with no gene match: 5. The germline V gene has CDR1 DFQATT and CDR2 SNEGSKA (reference sequence). CDR3 sequence: CSAMGQGAFSNQPQHF. The CDR3 nucleotides are TGCAGTGCTATGGGACAGGGGGCCTTCAGCAATCAGCCCCAGCATTTT.

CDR3 region: CASSLLDMAMRDTQYF. The CDR3 nucleotides are TGTGCCAGCAGCTTATTGGACATGGCGATGAGGGATACGCAGTATTTT. The genes are TRBV7-3 and TRBJ2-3; TRBD1 is a possible D gene (5 bases). The length of the CDR3 is 16 residues. Per germline, CDR1 SGHTA and CDR2 FQGTGA. Trimming shortened V by 2 bases and J by 6 bases, and 18 bases separated the two germline ends.

This clonotype was counted a few times. This chain links TRBV15 with TRBJ1-5; no clear D gene. The CDR3 runs to 12 residues. V was cut by 1 base and J by 5 bases, with 3 bases left in between. Germline V gene sequence: CDR1 LNHNV, CDR2 YYDKDF (reference sequence). CDR3 in amino acids: CATSRVDQPQHF. DNA of the CDR3: TGTGCCACCAGCAGAGTTGATCAGCCCCAGCATTTT.

V and J are TRBV6-5 and TRBJ2-1; 9 bases are shared with TRBD1. J was trimmed by 6 bases and V by 3 bases; bases with no gene match: 12. Germline-derived CDR1 and CDR2 are MNHEY and SVGAGI. This CDR3 has 17 residues. CDR3 region: CASSYELLQGAPNEQFF. CDR3 sequence (DNA): TGTGCCAGCAGTTATGAGTTATTACAGGGGGCGCCCAATGAGCAGTTCTTC.

The V gene is TRBV10-3, the J gene TRBJ2-4; maybe TRBD2 (5 bases). Germline CDR1 and CDR2: ENHRY and SYGVKD. CDR3 length equals 16 residues. V was clipped by 4 bases and J by 8 bases, with 21 bases between them. In DNA, the CDR3 is TGTGCCATCAGTGGGGCTATAGGTGCGTCGCGGGACATTCAGTACTTC. It yields the protein CAISGAIGASRDIQYF.

This clonotype appeared a single time. The chain combines TRBV11-1 with TRBJ2-7; no reliable D call. Deletions cut 5 bases from V and 2 bases from J, with 10 bases between. There are 13 residues in the CDR3. Germline assignment: CDR1 SGHAT and CDR2 FQDESV (reference sequence). The CDR3 bases are TGTGCCAGCAGCCGGAGACTTGCCTACGAGCAGTACTTC. Amino acids: CASSRRLAYEQYF. The full variable domain, its missing parts supplied by reference TRBV11-1 and TRBJ2-7, is EAEVAQSPRYKITEKSQAVAFWCDPISGHATLYWYRQILGQGPELLVQFQDESVVDDSQLPKDRFSAERLKGVDSTLKIQPAELGDSAMYLCASSRRLAYEQYFGPGTRLTVT.

This clonotype was detected once. The rearrangement joins TRBV28 to TRBJ1-5; TRBD1 matches at 9 bases. The CDR3 extends over 15 amino acids. Trimming took 8 bases from V and 3 from J; bases not matched to a gene: 8. Per the germline V gene, CDR1 is MDHEN and CDR2 is SYDVKM. The CDR3 DNA follows: TGTGCCAGCGGGACAGGGCATGTCCTCAATCAGCCCCAGCATTTT. It encodes CASGTGHVLNQPQHF.